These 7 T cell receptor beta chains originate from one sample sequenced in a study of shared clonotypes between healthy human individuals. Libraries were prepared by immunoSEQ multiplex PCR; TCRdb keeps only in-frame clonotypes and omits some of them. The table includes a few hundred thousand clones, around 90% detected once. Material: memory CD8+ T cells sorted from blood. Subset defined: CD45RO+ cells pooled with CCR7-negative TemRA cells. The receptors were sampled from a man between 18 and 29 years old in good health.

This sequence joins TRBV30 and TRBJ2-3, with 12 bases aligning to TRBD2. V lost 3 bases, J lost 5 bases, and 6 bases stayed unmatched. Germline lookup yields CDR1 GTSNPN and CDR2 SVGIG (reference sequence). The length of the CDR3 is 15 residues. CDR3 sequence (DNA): TGTGCCTGGAGGAGGACTAGCGGGATCAGAGATACGCAGTATTTT. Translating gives CAWRRTSGIRDTQYF.

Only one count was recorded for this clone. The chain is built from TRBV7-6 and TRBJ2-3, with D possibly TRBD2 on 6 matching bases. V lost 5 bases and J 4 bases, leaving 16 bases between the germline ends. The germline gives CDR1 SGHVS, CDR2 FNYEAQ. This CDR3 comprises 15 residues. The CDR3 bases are TGTGCCAGCAGCCCCCTCGGGGGAGACGCAGATACGCAGTATTTT. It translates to CASSPLGGDADTQYF.

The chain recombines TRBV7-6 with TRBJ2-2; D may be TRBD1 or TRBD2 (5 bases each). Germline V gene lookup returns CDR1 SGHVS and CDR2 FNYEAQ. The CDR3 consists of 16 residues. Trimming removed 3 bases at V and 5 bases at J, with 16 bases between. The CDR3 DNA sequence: TGTGCCAGCAGCTTTTATTGGGGGAGTGAAACCGGGGAGCTGTTTTTT. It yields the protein CASSFYWGSETGELFF.

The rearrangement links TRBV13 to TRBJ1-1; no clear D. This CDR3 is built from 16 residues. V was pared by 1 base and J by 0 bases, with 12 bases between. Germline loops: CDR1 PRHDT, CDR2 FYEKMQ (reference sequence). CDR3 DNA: TGTGCCAGCAGCTTAGTAAGTGGGGAGGTGAACACTGAAGCTTTCTTT. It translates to CASSLVSGEVNTEAFF. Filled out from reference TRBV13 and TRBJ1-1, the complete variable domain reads AAGVIQSPRHLIKEKRETATLKCYPIPRHDTVYWYQQGPGQDPQFLISFYEKMQSDKGSIPDRFSAQQFSDYHSELNMSSLELGDSALYFCASSLVSGEVNTEAFFGQGTRLTVV.

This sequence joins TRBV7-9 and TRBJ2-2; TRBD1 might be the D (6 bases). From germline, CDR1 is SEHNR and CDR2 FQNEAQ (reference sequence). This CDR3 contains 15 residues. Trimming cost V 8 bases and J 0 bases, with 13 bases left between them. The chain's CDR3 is CASGPGTTNTGELFF. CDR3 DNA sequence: TGTGCCAGCGGTCCCGGGACAACGAACACCGGGGAGCTGTTTTTT.

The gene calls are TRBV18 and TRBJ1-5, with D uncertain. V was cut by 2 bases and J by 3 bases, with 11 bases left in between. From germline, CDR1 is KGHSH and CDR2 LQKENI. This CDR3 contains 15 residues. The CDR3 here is CASSPRAVYNQPQHF. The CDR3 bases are TGTGCCAGCTCACCAAGGGCAGTTTACAATCAGCCCCAGCATTTT.

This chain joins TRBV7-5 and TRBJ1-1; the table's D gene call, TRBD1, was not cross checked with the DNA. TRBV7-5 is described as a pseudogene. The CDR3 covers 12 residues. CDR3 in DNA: TGTGCCAGCAGCTTAGGAACAGCTGAAGCTTTCTTT. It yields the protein CASSLGTAEAFF.